This T cell receptor (beta chain) comes out of a study of CD4 T cell repertoires in COVID-19 (dated by TCRdb to 2020 to 2023). In the study overall: For cross-reactivity analysis, CFSE-low cells were expanded with IL-2 for roughly ten days, then relabeled and restimulated with spike proteins from other coronaviruses. The study characterized naturally processed CD4+ T cell responses to SARS-CoV-2 spike and nucleoprotein in COVID-19-recovered individuals, using TCR Vbeta sequencing to assess clonal composition. In three recovered individuals, the TCR Vbeta repertoire of SARS-CoV-2-reactive T cells was analyzed at the subset level.

Broader findings and caveats from the paper: Two or all three memory subsets shared several of the most expanded SARS-CoV-2-reactive clonotypes, which suggests intraclonal diversification. Consistent with cross-reactivity, between roughly 7 and 28% of SARS-CoV-2 clonotypes also showed up in secondary cultures stimulated with SARS-CoV and/or HKU1 spike.

V was cut back by 4 bases and J by 0 bases, leaving a gap of 6 bases between them. Its CDR3 holds 14 amino acids, cysteine through phenylalanine. The kept DNA is CDR3 alone, 42 bases in frame from the first base. The germline V gene encodes CDR1 SGHDN and CDR2 FVKESK. Comment on this clone: No cognate antigen has been identified for it. No much larger clone is present one base from it, and per-base qualities are unavailable.

Libraries were constructed by the immunoSEQ multiplex PCR assay. The original methods were these. The Chao-Jaccard similarity index and counts of shared clonotypes were used to quantify repertoire overlap between subsets. TCRdb provides this immuneACCESS table in a form limited to in-frame rearrangements. Some clones are lacking; in checked studies, under half of them reflect an unresolved V gene, and why the rest are absent is not known. The V and J calls and clone size come from that table; D and trimming were worked out from the DNA. In all, the sample holds approximately 8,700 clones, and 84% of those were seen once. The top ten hold less than 2.5% of the sample. Uncultured memory T cell samples were sequenced directly after ex vivo isolation. CD4+ total memory, central memory, effector memory and circulating T follicular helper cells were isolated from peripheral blood mononuclear cells.

This TCR came from a human donor who had COVID-19. Material: effector memory CD4+ T cells from blood, obtained before the COVID-19 pandemic. Read against the paper, the sample's cell subset or site label means: CD4+ T effector memory cells. Here the chain combines TRBV14 and TRBJ2-2; a weak D assignment points to TRBD1 (5 bases agree). CDR3 sequence: CASSPRANTGELFF. The nucleotide sequence is TGTGCCAGCAGCCCCAGGGCGAACACCGGGGAGCTGTTTTTT.